These T cell receptor beta chains were read from a single sample in a study of neurological immune-mediated disorders. TCRdb recomputed calls from the 5' RACE reads with MiXCR, one row per CDR3 protein. The table includes tens of thousands of distinct CDR3 sequences, 9.5% to 13% detected once. Sequences were obtained from CD4+ T cells from blood. The receptor set was obtained from a woman under 40 with HTLV-1-associated myelopathy (HAM/TSP). Both conserved end residues are part of each CDR3. The D gene is left open where the match is weak. Clone size is stated in some rows and not others, as once, few, many or a class when expanded.

D gene	V gene	J gene	clone size	CDR3 protein	CDR3 DNA
-	TRBV6-6	TRBJ1-4	many	CASLRGLGEKLFF	TGTGCCAGTCTCCGGGGTCTTGGAGAAAAACTGTTTTTT
TRBD2	TRBV10-3	TRBJ2-1	once	CDIQTSGDNNEQFF	TGTGACATCCAGACTAGCGGGGACAACAATGAGCAGTTCTTC
-	TRBV7-2	TRBJ1-2	many	CASSPRVSLYGYTF	TGTGCCAGCAGCCCTAGGGTCTCCCTATATGGCTACACCTTC
TRBD2	TRBV20-1	TRBJ2-1	many	CSARAGGYNEQFF	TGCAGTGCTAGAGCGGGGGGCTACAATGAGCAGTTCTTC
-	TRBV5-1	TRBJ2-5	few	CASSPGAVEQETQYF	TGCGCCAGCAGCCCCGGGGCCGTGGAGCAAGAGACCCAGTACTTC
TRBD2	TRBV3-1	TRBJ2-7	many	CASRTSGGAYEQYF	TGTGCCAGCCGGACTAGCGGGGGGGCCTACGAGCAGTACTTC
-	TRBV20-1	TRBJ1-2	many	CSASSLRGVLYGYTF	TGCAGTGCTAGCTCTTTGCGGGGGGTCCTCTATGGCTACACCTTC
-	TRBV5-1	TRBJ1-2	many	CASSGRGSGYTF	TGCGCCAGCTCGGGCAGGGGCTCTGGCTACACCTTC
-	TRBV24-1	TRBJ2-2	many	CATSGGFTGELFF	TGTGCCACCAGTGGGGGATTCACCGGGGAGCTGTTTTTT
TRBD1	TRBV6-5	TRBJ1-1	many	CASILRTGRGNTEAFF	TGTGCCAGCATCTTAAGGACAGGCCGGGGGAACACTGAAGCTTTCTTT
-	TRBV5-1	TRBJ1-1	-	CASSPVWGGNTEAFF	TGCGCCAGCAGTCCCGTCTGGGGGGGGAACACTGAAGCTTTCTTT
-	TRBV7-9	TRBJ1-1	-	CASSSSSGNTEAFF	TGTGCCAGCAGCTCCAGTTCGGGGAACACTGAAGCTTTCTTT
-	TRBV20-1	TRBJ1-1	many	CSASRTVMNTEAFF	TGCAGTGCTAGTAGGACAGTTATGAACACTGAAGCTTTCTTT
-	TRBV3-1	TRBJ2-7	many	CASSQRLGVYEQYF	TGTGCCAGCAGCCAAAGGCTGGGGGTCTACGAGCAGTACTTC
-	TRBV20-1	TRBJ2-1	-	CSALTLGGANEQFF	TGCAGTGCCCTAACGTTGGGGGGGGCCAATGAGCAGTTCTTC